Below, one TCR beta chain is given with its context. Its antigen remains unidentified. There are no base qualities to consult, and no much larger clone falls within one base. TCRbeta CDR3 regions were amplified from genomic DNA using the immunoSEQ Assay, a bias-controlled multiplex PCR. The authors' pipeline ran thus. The number of nucleated cells in each sample was estimated by amplification of reference gene primers within the assay. Sequence reads were collapsed and filtered to measure the absolute abundance of every unique TCRbeta CDR3 rearrangement. For each sample, productive Simpson clonality was calculated by taking the square root of Simpson's diversity index across productive rearrangements. TCRdb retrieved this table from immuneACCESS and kept in-frame rearrangements only. Not all clones are present; in checked studies, unresolved V genes account for under half, and no reason is known for the remainder. V, J and clone size are those of that table, while D and trimming were read from the DNA. Here the sample has 150,000 or so clones; 75% to 90% occur a single time. The ten largest account for approximately 8% of the sample.

The sample is drawn from a study of blood T cell repertoires in COVID-19 (dated by TCRdb to 2018 to 2021). Turning to the overall study: Collaborator samples came from the United States, Italy and Spain and covered acute and convalescent phases of COVID-19. Where HLA class I and class II types were available, the types were taken from metadata supplied by the sample provider, not from assay-based typing. The material from the prospective study consisted of cDNA or gDNA derived from T cells, B-cell-depleted T cells, or PBMCs. Samples were obtained from the ongoing ImmuneRACE study (first 160 participants) and from over a thousand subjects provided by 6 global collaborators. The dataset comprised deeply sampled blood TCRbeta repertoires from subjects exposed to, actively infected with, or recovered from COVID-19. Nearly every sample came with metadata listing a de-identified subject ID, COVID-19 status, age in years and sex. The repertoires were released in a freely available public database meant as a resource for research on the immune response to SARS-CoV-2.

In Seattle, one collaborating source enrolled patients while the infection was active and tracked those patients longitudinally over the course of disease. The collaborating institutions used their own protocols to collect whole blood in K2EDTA tubes. For TCRbeta analysis, collaborator samples were shipped as frozen whole blood, as isolated PBMCs, or as DNA extracted from either sample type. Broad study findings and their caveats: The quantity of clinical and demographic metadata differed by source and by participant and was supplied without curation.

The material sequenced was peripheral blood. The receptor was derived from a woman aged 55-69 years with COVID-19, enrolled during active disease.

The CDR3: CASSLGKDRAEAFF. The DNA is TGTGCCAGCAGCTTAGGGAAGGACAGGGCGGAAGCTTTCTTT. The receptor chain draws on TRBV7-3 and TRBJ1-1, and TRBD1 matches 8 of the central bases. The CDR3 runs 14 residues from the cysteine to the phenylalanine. Solely the CDR3 DNA is kept, with 42 bases framed from the first base. Trimming takes 2 bases off V and 8 bases off J; junction bases not matched to a gene: 7. The germline V gene provides CDR1 SGHTA and CDR2 FQGTGA. Reference TRBV7-3 and TRBJ1-1 proteins supply the regions before and after the CDR3; the full variable domain is: GAGVSQTPSNKVTEKGKYVELRCDPISGHTALYWYRQSLGQGPEFLIYFQGTGAADDSGLPNDRFFAVRPEGSVSTLKIQRTERGDSAVYLCASSLGKDRAEAFFGQGTRLTVV.